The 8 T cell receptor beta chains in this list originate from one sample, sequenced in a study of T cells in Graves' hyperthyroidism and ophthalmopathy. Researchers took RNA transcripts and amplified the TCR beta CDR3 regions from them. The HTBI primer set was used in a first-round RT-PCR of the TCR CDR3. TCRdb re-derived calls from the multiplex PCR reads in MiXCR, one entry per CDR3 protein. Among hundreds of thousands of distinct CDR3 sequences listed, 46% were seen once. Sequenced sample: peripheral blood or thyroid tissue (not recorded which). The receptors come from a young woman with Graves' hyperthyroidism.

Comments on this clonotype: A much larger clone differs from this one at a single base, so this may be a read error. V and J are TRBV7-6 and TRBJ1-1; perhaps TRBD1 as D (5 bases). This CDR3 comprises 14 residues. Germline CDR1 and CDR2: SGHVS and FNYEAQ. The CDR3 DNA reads TGTGTCAGCAGCTTAAGGGGCGCTGGAACTGAAGCTTTCTTT. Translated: CVSSLRGAGTEAFF.

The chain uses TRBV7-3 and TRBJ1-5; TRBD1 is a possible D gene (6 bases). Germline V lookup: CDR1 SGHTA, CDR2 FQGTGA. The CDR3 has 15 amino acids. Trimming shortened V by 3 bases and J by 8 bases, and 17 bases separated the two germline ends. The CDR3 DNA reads TGTGCCAGCAGCTTCTACCCAGGGGAACTCGAGCCCCAGCATTTT. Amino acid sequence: CASSFYPGELEPQHF.

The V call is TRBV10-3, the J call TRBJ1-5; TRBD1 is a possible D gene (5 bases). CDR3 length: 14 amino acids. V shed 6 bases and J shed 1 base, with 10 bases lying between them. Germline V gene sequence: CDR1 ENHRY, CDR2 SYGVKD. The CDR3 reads CAIRGSGSNQPQHF. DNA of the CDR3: TGTGCCATCAGGGGATCAGGGAGCAATCAGCCCCAGCATTTT.

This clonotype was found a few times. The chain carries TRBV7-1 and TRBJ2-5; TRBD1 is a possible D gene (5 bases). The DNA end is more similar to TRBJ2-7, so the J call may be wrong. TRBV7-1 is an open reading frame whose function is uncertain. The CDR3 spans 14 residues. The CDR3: CASSSIEGVYEQYF. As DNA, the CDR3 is TGTGCCAGCAGCTCGATAGAAGGGGTCTACGAGCAGTACTTC.

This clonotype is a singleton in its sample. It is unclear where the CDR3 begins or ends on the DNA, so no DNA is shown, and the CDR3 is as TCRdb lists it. This chain's CDR3 is CASSDICSVERHRNTEAFF. The J gene is TRBJ1-1, the V gene TRBV25-1. Looked up from germline, CDR1 is MGHDK and CDR2 is SYGVNS. 19 amino acids form the CDR3, both terminal residues included.

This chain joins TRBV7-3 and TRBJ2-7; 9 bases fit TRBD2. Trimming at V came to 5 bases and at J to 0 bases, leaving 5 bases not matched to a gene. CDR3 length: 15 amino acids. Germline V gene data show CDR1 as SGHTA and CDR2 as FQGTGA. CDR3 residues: CASSATSGSSYEQYF. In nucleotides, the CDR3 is TGTGCCAGCAGCGCCACTAGCGGGTCCTCCTACGAGCAGTACTTC.

The DNA of the CDR3 is TGCAGTGCTAGCCCGGGAGGAGGCGCTGAAGCTTTCTTT. It codes for CSASPGGGAEAFF. V and J are TRBV20-1 and TRBJ1-1; D is unclear. The V gene's germline CDR1 is DFQATT and CDR2 SNEGSKA (reference sequence). CDR3 size: 13 residues. The ends were cut back, 3 bases at V and 6 bases at J, with 14 bases in the middle.

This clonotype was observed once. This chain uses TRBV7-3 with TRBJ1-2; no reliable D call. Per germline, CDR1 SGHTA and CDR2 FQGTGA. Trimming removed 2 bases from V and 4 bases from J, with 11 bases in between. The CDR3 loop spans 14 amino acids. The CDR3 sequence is CASSLGSLSYGYTF. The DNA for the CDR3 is TGTGCCAGCAGCTTAGGTTCCTTAAGCTATGGCTACACCTTC.